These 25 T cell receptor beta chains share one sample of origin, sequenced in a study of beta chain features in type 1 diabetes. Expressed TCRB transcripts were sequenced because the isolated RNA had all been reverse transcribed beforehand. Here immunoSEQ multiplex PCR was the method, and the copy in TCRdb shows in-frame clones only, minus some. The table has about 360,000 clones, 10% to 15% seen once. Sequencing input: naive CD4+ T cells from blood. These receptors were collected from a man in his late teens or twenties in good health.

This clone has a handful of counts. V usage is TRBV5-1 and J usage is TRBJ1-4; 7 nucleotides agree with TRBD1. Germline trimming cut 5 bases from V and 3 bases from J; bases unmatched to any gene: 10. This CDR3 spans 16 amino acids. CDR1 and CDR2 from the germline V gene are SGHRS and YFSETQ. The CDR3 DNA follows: TGCGCCAGCAGTCCTAGAGGGGGCGGATCTAATGAAAAACTGTTTTTT. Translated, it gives CASSPRGGGSNEKLFF.

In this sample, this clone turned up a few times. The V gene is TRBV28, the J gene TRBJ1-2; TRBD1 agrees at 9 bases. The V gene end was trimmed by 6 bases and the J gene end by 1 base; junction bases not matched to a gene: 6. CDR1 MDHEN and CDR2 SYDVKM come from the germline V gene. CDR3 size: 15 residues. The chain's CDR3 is CASSPGQGRNYGYTF. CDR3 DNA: TGTGCCAGCAGCCCGGGACAGGGACGTAACTATGGCTACACCTTC.

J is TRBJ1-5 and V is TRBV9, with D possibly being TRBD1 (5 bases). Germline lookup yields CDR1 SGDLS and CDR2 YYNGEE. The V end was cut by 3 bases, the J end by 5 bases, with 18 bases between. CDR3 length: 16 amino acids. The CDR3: CASSEGTLGIYQPQHF. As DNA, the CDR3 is TGTGCCAGCAGCGAGGGGACTCTGGGAATTTATCAGCCCCAGCATTTT.

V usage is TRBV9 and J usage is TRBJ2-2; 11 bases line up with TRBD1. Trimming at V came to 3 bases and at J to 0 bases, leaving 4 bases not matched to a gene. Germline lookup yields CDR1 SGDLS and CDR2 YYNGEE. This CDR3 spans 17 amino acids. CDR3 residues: CASSGRTGGANTGELFF. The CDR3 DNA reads TGTGCCAGCAGCGGCCGGACAGGGGGCGCGAACACCGGGGAGCTGTTTTTT.

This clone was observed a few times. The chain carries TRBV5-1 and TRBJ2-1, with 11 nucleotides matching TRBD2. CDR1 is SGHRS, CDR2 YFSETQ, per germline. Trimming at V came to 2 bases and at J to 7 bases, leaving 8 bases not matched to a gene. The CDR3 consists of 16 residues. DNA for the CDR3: TGCGCCAGCAGCTTTAGTCTAGCGGGGGGTAAAAATGAGCAGTTCTTC. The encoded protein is CASSFSLAGGKNEQFF.

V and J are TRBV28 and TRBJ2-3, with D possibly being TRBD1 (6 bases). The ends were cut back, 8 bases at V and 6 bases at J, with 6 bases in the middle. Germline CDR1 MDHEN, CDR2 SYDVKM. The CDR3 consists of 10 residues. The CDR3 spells CASGQDTQYF. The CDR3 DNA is TGTGCCAGCGGACAGGATACGCAGTATTTT.

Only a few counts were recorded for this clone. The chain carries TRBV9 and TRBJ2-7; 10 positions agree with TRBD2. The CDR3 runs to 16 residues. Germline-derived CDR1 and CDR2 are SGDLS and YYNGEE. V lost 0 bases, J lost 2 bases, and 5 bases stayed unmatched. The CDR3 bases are TGTGCCAGCAGCGTAGGTGCTAGCGGGAGCCCCTACGAGCAGTACTTC. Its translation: CASSVGASGSPYEQYF.

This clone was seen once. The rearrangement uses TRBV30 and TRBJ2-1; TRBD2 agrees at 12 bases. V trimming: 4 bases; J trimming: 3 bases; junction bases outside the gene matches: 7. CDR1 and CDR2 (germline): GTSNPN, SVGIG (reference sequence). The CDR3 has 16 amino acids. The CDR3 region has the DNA TGTGCCTGGACCACGACTAGCGGGGGTTACTACAATGAGCAGTTCTTC. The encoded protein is CAWTTTSGGYYNEQFF. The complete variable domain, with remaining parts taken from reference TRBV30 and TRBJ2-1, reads SQTIHQWPATLVQPVGSPLSLECTVEGTSNPNLYWYRQAAGRGLQLLFYSVGIGQISSEVPQNLSASRPQDRQFILSSKKLLLSDSGFYLCAWTTTSGGYYNEQFFGPGTRLTVL.

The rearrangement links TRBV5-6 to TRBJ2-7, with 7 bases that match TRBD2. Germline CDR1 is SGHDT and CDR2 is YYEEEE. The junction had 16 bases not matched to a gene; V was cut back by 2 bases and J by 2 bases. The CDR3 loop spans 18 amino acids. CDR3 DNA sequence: TGTGCCAGCAGCTTAGGGACCGGTAGCGGGCTTCTGACCTACGAGCAGTACTTC. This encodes CASSLGTGSGLLTYEQYF.

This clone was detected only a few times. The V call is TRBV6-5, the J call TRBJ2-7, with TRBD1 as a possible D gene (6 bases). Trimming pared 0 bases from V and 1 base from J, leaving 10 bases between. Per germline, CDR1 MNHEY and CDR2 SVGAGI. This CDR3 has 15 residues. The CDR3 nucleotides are TGTGCCAGCAGTTACTCTGGCAGGGGATCCTACGAGCAGTACTTC. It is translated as CASSYSGRGSYEQYF.

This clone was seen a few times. CDR3 region: CASSAGSLRGANVLTF. For the CDR3, the DNA is TGTGCCAGCAGTGCAGGGTCCCTTCGAGGGGCCAACGTCCTGACTTTC. J is TRBJ2-6 and V is TRBV2; perhaps TRBD1 as D (5 bases). Germline CDR1 reads SNHLY; CDR2 reads FYNNEI. Trimming shortened V by 4 bases and J by 4 bases, and 14 bases separated the two germline ends. This CDR3 is built from 16 residues.

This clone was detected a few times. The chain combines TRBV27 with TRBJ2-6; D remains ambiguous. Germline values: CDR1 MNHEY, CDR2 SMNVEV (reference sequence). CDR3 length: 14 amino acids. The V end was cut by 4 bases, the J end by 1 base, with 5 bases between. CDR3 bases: TGTGCCAGCAGTTACTTATCTGGGGCCAACGTCCTGACTTTC. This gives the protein CASSYLSGANVLTF.

The chain's CDR3 is CAWSKRKSPNYGYTF. CDR3 DNA: TGTGCCTGGAGCAAGCGAAAAAGCCCTAACTATGGCTACACCTTC. The chain carries TRBV30 and TRBJ1-2; D uncertain. The CDR3 runs 15 residues. Germline V gene sequence: CDR1 GTSNPN, CDR2 SVGIG (reference sequence). V was clipped by 3 bases and J by 0 bases, with 14 bases between them.

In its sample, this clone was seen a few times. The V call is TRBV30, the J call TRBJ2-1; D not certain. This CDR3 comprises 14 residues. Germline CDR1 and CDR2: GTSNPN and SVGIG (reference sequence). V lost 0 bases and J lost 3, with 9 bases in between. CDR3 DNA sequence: TGTGCCTGGAGTGTACGCAGGTTCTACAATGAGCAGTTCTTC. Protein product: CAWSVRRFYNEQFF.

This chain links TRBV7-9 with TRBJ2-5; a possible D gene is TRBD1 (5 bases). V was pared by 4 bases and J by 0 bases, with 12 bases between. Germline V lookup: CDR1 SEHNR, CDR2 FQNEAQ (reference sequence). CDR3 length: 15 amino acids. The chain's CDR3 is CASSSASGNQETQYF. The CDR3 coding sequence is TGTGCCAGCAGCTCCGCCTCAGGGAACCAAGAGACCCAGTACTTC.

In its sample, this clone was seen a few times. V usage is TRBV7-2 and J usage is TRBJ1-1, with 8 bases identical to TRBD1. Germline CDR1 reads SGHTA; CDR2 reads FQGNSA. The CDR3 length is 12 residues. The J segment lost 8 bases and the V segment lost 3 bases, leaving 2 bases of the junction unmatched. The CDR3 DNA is TGTGCCAGCAGCTTCGGACAGGGCGAAGCTTTCTTT. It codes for CASSFGQGEAFF. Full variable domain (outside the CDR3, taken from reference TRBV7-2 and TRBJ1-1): GAGVSQSPSNKVTEKGKDVELRCDPISGHTALYWYRQSLGQGLEFLIYFQGNSAPDKSGLPSDRFSAERTGGSVSTLTIQRTQQEDSAVYLCASSFGQGEAFFGQGTRLTVV.

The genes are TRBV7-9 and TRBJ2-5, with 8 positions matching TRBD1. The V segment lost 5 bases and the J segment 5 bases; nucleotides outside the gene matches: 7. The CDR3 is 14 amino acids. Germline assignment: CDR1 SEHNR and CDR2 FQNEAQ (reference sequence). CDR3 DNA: TGTGCCAGCAGCATGGGACAGGTCGGGGAGACCCAGTACTTC. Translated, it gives CASSMGQVGETQYF.

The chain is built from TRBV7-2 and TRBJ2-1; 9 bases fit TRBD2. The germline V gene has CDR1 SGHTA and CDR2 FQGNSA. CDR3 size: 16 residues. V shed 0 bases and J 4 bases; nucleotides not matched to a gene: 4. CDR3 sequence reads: CASSLALLAGYNEQFF. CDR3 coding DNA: TGTGCCAGCAGCTTAGCTCTCCTAGCGGGATACAATGAGCAGTTCTTC.

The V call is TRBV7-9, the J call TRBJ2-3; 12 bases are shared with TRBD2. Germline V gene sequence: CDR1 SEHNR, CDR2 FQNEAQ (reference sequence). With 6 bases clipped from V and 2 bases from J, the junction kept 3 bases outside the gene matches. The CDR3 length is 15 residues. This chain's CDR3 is CASRLAGGTTDTQYF. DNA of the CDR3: TGTGCCAGCAGACTAGCGGGAGGAACCACAGATACGCAGTATTTT.

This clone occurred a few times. This CDR3 reads CASSKDRDRGLPNQPQHF. The CDR3 nucleotides are TGTGCCAGCAGCAAGGACCGGGACAGGGGGCTTCCCAATCAGCCCCAGCATTTT. The rearrangement joins TRBV21-1 to TRBJ1-5; the DNA was not compared with TRBD1, the D call given in the table. TRBV21-1 is assigned pseudogene status. The CDR3 is 18 amino acids.

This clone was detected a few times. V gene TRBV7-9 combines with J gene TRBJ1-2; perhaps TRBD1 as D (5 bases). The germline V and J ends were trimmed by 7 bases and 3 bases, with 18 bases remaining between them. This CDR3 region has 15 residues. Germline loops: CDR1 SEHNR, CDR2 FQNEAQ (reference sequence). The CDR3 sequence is CASTEGRGRDYGYTF. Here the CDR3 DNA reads TGTGCCAGCACCGAAGGGAGGGGAAGGGACTATGGCTACACCTTC.

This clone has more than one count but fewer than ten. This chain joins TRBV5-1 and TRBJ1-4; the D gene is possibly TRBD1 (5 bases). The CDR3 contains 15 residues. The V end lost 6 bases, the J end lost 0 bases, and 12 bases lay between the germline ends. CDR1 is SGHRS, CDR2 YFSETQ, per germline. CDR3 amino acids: CASTHRGATNEKLFF. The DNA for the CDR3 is TGCGCCAGCACCCATCGGGGGGCAACTAATGAAAAACTGTTTTTT.

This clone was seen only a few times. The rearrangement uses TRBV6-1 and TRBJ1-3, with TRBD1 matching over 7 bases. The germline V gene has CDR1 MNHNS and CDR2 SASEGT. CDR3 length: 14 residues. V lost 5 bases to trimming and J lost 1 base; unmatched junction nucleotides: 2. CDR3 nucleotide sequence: TGTGCCAGCAGTTCGACAGGGTCTGGAAACACCATATATTTT. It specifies CASSSTGSGNTIYF.

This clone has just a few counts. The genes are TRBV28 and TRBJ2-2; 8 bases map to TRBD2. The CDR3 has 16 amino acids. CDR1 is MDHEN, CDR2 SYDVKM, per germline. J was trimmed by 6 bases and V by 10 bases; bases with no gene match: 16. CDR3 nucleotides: TGTGCCACCACCAGCGAGGGCGGGAGGCCTTCCGGGGAGCTGTTTTTT. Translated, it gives CATTSEGGRPSGELFF.

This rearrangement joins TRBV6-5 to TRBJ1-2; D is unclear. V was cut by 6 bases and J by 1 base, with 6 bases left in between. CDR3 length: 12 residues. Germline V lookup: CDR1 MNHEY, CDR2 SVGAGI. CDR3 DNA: TGTGCCAGCAGCCGACTTAACTATGGCTACACCTTC. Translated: CASSRLNYGYTF.